The rows below give T cell receptor beta chains drawn from one sample of a study of T cells after yellow fever vaccination. A single record per CDR3 protein comes from TCRdb applying MiXCR to the 5' RACE reads. There are about 50,000 distinct CDR3 sequences in the sample; roughly 7.3% occur only once, and over 25% lies in the top ten. Sequencing used CD8+ T cells sorted from PBMCs, obtained approximately 16 days after the first yellow fever vaccination. These receptors originate from a man aged 18 to 30 who received the YFV17D yellow fever vaccine. CDR3s include the opening cysteine and the closing phenylalanine or tryptophan. Each record gives: J gene, D gene, clone size, V gene, CDR3 protein, CDR3 DNA. The D gene is left open where the match is weak. Some rows have no size entry. The others give once, few or many, or a class for an expanded clone.

J gene: TRBJ2-5
D gene: NA
clone size: many
V gene: TRBV28
CDR3 protein: CASTPSDGTIETQYF
CDR3 DNA: TGTGCCAGCACCCCCTCGGACGGGACGATCGAGACCCAGTACTTC

J gene: TRBJ2-5
D gene: NA
clone size: many
V gene: TRBV6-5
CDR3 protein: CASSSSGGQGETQYF
CDR3 DNA: TGTGCCAGCAGTTCCTCGGGGGGCCAGGGAGAGACCCAGTACTTC

J gene: TRBJ1-4
D gene: NA
clone size: many
V gene: TRBV25-1
CDR3 protein: CASSDEKLFF
CDR3 DNA: TGTGCCAGCAGTGATGAAAAACTGTTTTTT

J gene: TRBJ2-7
D gene: NA
clone size: many
V gene: TRBV7-6
CDR3 protein: CASSPDPQALPYEQYF
CDR3 DNA: TGTGCCAGCAGCCCAGACCCGCAGGCTTTGCCCTACGAGCAGTACTTC

J gene: TRBJ2-1
D gene: TRBD2
clone size: many
V gene: TRBV20-1
CDR3 protein: CSAQGRRGGPYNEQFF
CDR3 DNA: TGCAGTGCCCAAGGACGGCGGGGGGGTCCCTACAATGAGCAGTTCTTC

J gene: TRBJ2-7
D gene: NA
clone size: few
V gene: TRBV25-1
CDR3 protein: CASSEIGRDEEQYF
CDR3 DNA: TGTGCCAGCAGTGAAATCGGCAGGGACGAAGAGCAGTACTTC

J gene: TRBJ1-5
D gene: TRBD1
clone size: many
V gene: TRBV4-1
CDR3 protein: CASSPHWGQTNSNQPQHF
CDR3 DNA: TGCGCCAGCAGCCCGCACTGGGGACAGACTAACTCTAATCAGCCCCAGCATTTT

J gene: TRBJ2-5
D gene: NA
clone size: NA
V gene: TRBV5-1
CDR3 protein: CASSLGWRAEETQYF
CDR3 DNA: TGCGCCAGCAGCTTGGGCTGGCGGGCAGAGGAGACCCAGTACTTC

J gene: TRBJ2-3
D gene: NA
clone size: many
V gene: TRBV21-1
CDR3 protein: CASVWGETGADTQYF
CDR3 DNA: TGTGCCAGCGTCTGGGGGGAGACAGGGGCAGATACGCAGTATTTT

J gene: TRBJ2-3
D gene: NA
clone size: many
V gene: TRBV7-9
CDR3 protein: CASTKSESADTQYF
CDR3 DNA: TGTGCCAGCACCAAGTCCGAATCGGCAGATACGCAGTATTTT

J gene: TRBJ2-1
D gene: NA
clone size: many
V gene: TRBV11-2
CDR3 protein: CASSVSNEQFF
CDR3 DNA: TGTGCCAGCAGCGTCTCCAATGAGCAGTTCTTC

J gene: TRBJ1-2
D gene: TRBD1
clone size: many
V gene: TRBV5-5
CDR3 protein: CASSTTGGQGYGYTF
CDR3 DNA: TGTGCCAGCAGCACCACAGGGGGCCAGGGCTATGGCTACACCTTC

J gene: TRBJ1-3
D gene: NA
clone size: many
V gene: TRBV4-1
CDR3 protein: CASSHDRDSGNTIYF
CDR3 DNA: TGCGCCAGCAGCCACGACAGAGACTCTGGAAACACCATATATTTT

J gene: TRBJ2-3
D gene: NA
clone size: many
V gene: TRBV9
CDR3 protein: CASSGLPGLKMPGDTQYF
CDR3 DNA: TGTGCCAGCAGCGGCCTCCCTGGACTAAAAATGCCGGGAGATACGCAGTATTTT

J gene: TRBJ2-3
D gene: TRBD2
clone size: NA
V gene: TRBV27
CDR3 protein: CASSSLSGGRTDTQYF
CDR3 DNA: TGTGCCAGCAGTTCCCTTAGCGGGGGGAGGACAGATACGCAGTATTTT

J gene: TRBJ2-7
D gene: TRBD2
clone size: many
V gene: TRBV4-1
CDR3 protein: CASSQSPGLTYEQYF
CDR3 DNA: TGCGCCAGCAGCCAATCCCCGGGACTAACCTACGAGCAGTACTTC

J gene: TRBJ1-1
D gene: NA
clone size: many
V gene: TRBV19
CDR3 protein: CASSLGVREAFF
CDR3 DNA: TGTGCCAGTAGTTTAGGGGTAAGGGAAGCTTTCTTT

J gene: TRBJ2-7
D gene: TRBD2
clone size: many
V gene: TRBV5-1
CDR3 protein: CASSLGLGTSGHYEQYF
CDR3 DNA: TGCGCCAGCAGCTTGGGACTCGGGACTAGCGGCCATTACGAGCAGTACTTC

J gene: TRBJ1-1
D gene: NA
clone size: many
V gene: TRBV29-1
CDR3 protein: CSVGSMNTEAFF
CDR3 DNA: TGCAGCGTTGGGAGCATGAACACTGAAGCTTTCTTT

J gene: TRBJ2-1
D gene: NA
clone size: many
V gene: TRBV6-5
CDR3 protein: CASDARYNEQFF
CDR3 DNA: TGTGCCAGCGACGCTCGATACAATGAGCAGTTCTTC